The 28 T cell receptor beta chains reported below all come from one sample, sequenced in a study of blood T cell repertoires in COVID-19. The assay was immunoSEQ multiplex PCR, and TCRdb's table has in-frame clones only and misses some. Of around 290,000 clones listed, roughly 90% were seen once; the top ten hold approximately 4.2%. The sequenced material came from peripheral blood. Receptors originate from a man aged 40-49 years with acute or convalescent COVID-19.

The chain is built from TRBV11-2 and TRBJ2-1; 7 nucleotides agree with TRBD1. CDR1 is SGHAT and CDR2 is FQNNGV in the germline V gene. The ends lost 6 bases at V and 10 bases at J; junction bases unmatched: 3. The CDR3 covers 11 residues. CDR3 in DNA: TGTGCCAGCAGTCCAGGGGGAGAGCAGTTCTTC. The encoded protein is CASSPGGEQFF.

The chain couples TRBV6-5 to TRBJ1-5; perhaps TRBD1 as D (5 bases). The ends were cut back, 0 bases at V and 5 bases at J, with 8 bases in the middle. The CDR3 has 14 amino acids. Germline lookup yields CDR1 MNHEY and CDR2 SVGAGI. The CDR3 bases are TGTGCCAGCAGTTACTCGGCAGGGTATCAGCCCCAGCATTTT. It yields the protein CASSYSAGYQPQHF.

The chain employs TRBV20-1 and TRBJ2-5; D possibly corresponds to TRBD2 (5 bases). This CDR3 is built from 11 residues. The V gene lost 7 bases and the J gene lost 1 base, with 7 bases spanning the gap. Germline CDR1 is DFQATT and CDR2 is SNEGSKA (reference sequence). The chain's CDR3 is CSGRSQETQYF. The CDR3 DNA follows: TGCAGTGGGAGGTCCCAAGAGACCCAGTACTTC.

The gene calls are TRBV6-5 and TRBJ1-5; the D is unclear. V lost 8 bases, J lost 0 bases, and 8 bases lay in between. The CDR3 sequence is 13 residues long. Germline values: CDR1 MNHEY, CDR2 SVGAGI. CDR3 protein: CASRLNSNQPQHF. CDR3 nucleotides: TGTGCCAGCCGACTCAATAGCAATCAGCCCCAGCATTTT.

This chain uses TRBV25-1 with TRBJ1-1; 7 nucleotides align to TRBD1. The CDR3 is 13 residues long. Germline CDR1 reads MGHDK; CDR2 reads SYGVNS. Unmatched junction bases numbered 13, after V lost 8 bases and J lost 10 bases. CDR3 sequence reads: CASVKQGKERAFF. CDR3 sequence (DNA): TGTGCCAGCGTGAAACAGGGGAAAGAAAGAGCTTTCTTT.

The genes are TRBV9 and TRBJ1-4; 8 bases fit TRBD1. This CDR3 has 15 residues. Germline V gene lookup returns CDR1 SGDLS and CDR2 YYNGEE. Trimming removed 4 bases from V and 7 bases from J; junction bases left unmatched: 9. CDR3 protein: CASSPWTGLGEKLFF. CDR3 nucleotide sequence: TGTGCCAGCAGCCCCTGGACAGGGCTCGGTGAAAAACTGTTTTTT.

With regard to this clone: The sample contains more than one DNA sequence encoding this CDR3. The CDR3 spells CASSLGGPGELFF. Written as DNA, the CDR3 is TGCGCCAGCAGCTTGGGAGGGCCCGGGGAGCTGTTTTTT. The V and J genes are TRBV5-1 and TRBJ2-2; D may be TRBD2 (5 bases). The CDR3 extends over 13 amino acids. Germline values: CDR1 SGHRS, CDR2 YFSETQ. Trimming took 0 bases from V and 6 from J, leaving 6 bases between them. Full variable domain (remainder filled in from reference TRBV5-1 and TRBJ2-2): KAGVTQTPRYLIKTRGQQVTLSCSPISGHRSVSWYQQTPGQGLQFLFEYFSETQRNKGNFPGRFSGRQFSNSRSEMNVSTLELGDSALYLCASSLGGPGELFFGEGSRLTVL.

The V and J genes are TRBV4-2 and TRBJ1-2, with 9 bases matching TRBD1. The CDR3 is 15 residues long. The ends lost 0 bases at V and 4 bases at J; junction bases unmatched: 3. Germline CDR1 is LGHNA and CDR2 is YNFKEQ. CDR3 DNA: TGTGCCAGCAGCCAAGAGGGACAGGGAATCTATGGCTACACCTTC. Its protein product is CASSQEGQGIYGYTF.

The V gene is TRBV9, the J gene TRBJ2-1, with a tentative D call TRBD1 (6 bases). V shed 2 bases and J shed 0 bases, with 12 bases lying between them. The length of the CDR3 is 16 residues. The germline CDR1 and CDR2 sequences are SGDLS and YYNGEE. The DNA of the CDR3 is TGTGCCAGCAGCGTTAGACAGGCGAGCTCCTACAATGAGCAGTTCTTC. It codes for CASSVRQASSYNEQFF.

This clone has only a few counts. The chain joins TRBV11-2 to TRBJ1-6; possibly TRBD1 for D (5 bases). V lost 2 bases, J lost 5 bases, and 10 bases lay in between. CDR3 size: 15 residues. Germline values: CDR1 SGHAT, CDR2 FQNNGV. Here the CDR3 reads CASSLRGGDNSPLHF. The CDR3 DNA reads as TGTGCCAGCAGCTTACGCGGGGGAGATAATTCACCCCTCCACTTT.

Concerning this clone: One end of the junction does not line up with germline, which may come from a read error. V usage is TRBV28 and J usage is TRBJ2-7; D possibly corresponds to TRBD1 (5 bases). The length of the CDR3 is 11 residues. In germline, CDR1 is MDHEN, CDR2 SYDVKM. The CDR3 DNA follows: TGTGCCAGCAGTGGTAGCCCAGGGAAAGACTTC. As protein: CASSGSPGKDF.

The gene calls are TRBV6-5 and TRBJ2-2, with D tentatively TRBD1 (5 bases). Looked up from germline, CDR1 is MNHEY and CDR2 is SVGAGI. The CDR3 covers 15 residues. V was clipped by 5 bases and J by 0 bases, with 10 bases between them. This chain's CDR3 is CASSKTDTNTGELFF. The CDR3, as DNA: TGTGCCAGCAGTAAGACAGATACGAACACCGGGGAGCTGTTTTTT.

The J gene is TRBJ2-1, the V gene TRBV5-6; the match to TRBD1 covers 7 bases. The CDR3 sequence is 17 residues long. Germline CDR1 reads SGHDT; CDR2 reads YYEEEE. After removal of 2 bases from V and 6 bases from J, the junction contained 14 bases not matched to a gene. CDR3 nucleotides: TGTGCCAGCAGCTTCGTAGGGGGCACTAGGACAGGCAATGAGCAGTTCTTC. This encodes CASSFVGGTRTGNEQFF.

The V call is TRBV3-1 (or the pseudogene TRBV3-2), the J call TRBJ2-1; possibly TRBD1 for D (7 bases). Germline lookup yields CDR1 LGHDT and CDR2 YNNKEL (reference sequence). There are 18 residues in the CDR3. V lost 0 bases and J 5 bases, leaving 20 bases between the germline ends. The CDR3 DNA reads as TGTGCCAGCAGCCAAGATCCTGGGGGGACAGTGGGAAACAATGAGCAGTTCTTC. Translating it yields CASSQDPGGTVGNNEQFF.

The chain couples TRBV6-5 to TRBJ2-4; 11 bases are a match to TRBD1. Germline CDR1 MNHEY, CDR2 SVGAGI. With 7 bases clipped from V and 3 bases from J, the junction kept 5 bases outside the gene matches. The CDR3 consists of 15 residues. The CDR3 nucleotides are TGTGCCAGCAACCGGGGACAGGGGGGCAAAAACATTCAGTACTTC. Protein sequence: CASNRGQGGKNIQYF.

The CDR3 region has the DNA TGTGCCAGCACTCTTCCCAGGGTTGGTAGTGGCTACACCTTC. Residues: CASTLPRVGSGYTF. The chain couples TRBV12-1 to TRBJ1-2; the D segment call TRBD1 is taken from the table without a DNA check. TRBV12-1 is classified as a pseudogene. The CDR3 runs 14 residues.

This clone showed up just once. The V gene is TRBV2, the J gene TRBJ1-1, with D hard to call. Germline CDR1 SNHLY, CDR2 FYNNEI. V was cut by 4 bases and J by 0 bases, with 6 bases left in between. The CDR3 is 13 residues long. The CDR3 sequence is CASSVRLNTEAFF. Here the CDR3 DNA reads TGTGCCAGCAGTGTCAGGTTGAACACTGAAGCTTTCTTT.

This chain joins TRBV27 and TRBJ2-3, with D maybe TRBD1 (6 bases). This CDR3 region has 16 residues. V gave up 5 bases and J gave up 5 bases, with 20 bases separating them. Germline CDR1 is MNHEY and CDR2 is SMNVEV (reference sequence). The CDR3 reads CASSPYRVKGKDTQYF. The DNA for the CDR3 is TGTGCCAGCAGTCCCTACAGGGTAAAGGGGAAAGATACGCAGTATTTT.

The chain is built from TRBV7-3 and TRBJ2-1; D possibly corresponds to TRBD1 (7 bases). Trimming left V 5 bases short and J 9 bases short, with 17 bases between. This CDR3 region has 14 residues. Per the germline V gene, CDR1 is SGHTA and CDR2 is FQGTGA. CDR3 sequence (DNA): TGTGCCAGCAGCCCCCCAGGGGGGAGCGTTGAGCAGTTCTTC. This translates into CASSPPGGSVEQFF. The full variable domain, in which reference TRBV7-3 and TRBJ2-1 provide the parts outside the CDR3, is GAGVSQTPSNKVTEKGKYVELRCDPISGHTALYWYRQSLGQGPEFLIYFQGTGAADDSGLPNDRFFAVRPEGSVSTLKIQRTERGDSAVYLCASSPPGGSVEQFFGPGTRLTVL.

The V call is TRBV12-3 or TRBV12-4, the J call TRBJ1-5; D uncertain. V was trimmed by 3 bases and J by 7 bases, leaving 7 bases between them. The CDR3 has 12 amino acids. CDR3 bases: TGTGCCAGCAGTTTTAGTGCCCAGCCCCAGCATTTT. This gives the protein CASSFSAQPQHF.

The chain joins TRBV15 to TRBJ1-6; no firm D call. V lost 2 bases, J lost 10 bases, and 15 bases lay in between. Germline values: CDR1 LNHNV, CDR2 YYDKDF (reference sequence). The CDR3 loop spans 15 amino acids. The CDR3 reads CATSRPLGSGSPLHF. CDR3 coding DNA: TGTGCCACCAGCAGACCCCTCGGGTCCGGGTCACCCCTCCACTTT.

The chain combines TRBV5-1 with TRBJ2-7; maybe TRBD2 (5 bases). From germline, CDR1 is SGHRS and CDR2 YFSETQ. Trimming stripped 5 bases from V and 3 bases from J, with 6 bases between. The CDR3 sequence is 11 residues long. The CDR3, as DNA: TGCGCCAGCAGGGACTTCTACGAGCAGTACTTC. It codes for CASRDFYEQYF.

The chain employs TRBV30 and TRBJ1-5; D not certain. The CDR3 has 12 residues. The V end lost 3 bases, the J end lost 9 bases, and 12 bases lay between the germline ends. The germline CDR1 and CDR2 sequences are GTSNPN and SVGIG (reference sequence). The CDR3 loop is CAWSHGGGPQHF. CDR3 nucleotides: TGTGCCTGGAGCCACGGCGGTGGGCCCCAGCATTTT.

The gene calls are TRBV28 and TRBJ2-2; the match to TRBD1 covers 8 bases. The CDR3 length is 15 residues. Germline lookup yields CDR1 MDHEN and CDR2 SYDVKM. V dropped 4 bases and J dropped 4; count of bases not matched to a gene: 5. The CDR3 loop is CASSSQGARTGELFF. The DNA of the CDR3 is TGTGCCAGCAGTTCCCAGGGGGCGCGCACCGGGGAGCTGTTTTTT.

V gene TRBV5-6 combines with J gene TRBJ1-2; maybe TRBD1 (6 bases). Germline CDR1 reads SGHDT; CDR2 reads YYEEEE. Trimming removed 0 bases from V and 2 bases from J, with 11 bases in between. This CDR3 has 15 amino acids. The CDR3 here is CASSLVGRGNYGYTF. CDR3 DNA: TGTGCCAGCAGCTTGGTAGGCAGGGGCAACTATGGCTACACCTTC.

The CDR3 region is CASSYLGRTTNQPQHF. The CDR3 DNA sequence: TGTGCCAGCAGTTACTTGGGGCGGACTACCAATCAGCCCCAGCATTTT. The chain is built from TRBV6-6 and TRBJ1-5, with D maybe TRBD1 (5 bases). Trimming stripped 1 base from V and 3 bases from J, with 13 bases between. There are 16 residues in the CDR3. The germline V gene encodes CDR1 MNHNY and CDR2 SVGAGI (reference sequence).

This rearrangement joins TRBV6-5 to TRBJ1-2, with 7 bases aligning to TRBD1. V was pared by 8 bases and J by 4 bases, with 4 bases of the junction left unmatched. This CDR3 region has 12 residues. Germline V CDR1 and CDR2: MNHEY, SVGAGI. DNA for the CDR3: TGTGCCAGCGTTGGGACAGTCTATGGCTACACCTTC. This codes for CASVGTVYGYTF.

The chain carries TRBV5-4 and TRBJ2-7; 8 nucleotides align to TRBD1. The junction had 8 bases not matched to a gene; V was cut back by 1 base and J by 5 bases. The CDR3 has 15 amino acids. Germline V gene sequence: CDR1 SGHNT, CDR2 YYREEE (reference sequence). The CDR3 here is CASSLYGTGPHEQYF. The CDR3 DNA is TGTGCCAGCAGCTTGTACGGGACAGGACCCCACGAGCAGTACTTC. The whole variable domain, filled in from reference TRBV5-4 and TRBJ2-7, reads ETGVTQSPTHLIKTRGQQVTLRCSSQSGHNTVSWYQQALGQGPQFIFQYYREEENGRGNFPPRFSGLQFPNYSSELNVNALELDDSALYLCASSLYGTGPHEQYFGPGTRLTVT.